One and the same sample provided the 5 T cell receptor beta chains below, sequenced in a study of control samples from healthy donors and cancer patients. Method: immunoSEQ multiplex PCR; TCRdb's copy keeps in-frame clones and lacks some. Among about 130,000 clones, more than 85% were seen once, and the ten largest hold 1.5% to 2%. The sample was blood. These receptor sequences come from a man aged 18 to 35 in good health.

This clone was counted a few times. The CDR3 spells CASSLSSHLAGAMSYEQYF. The CDR3 bases are TGTGCCAGCAGCTTATCATCACACCTTGCGGGTGCGATGTCCTACGAGCAGTACTTC. The V call is TRBV7-2, the J call TRBJ2-7; TRBD2 is a possible D gene (5 bases). Looked up from germline, CDR1 is SGHTA and CDR2 is FQGNSA. The CDR3 is made up of 19 amino acids. V dropped 2 bases and J dropped 1 base, with 24 bases sitting between them.

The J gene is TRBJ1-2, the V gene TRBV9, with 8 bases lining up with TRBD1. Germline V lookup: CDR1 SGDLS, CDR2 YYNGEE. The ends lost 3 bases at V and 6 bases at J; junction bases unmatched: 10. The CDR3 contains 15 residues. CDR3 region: CASSDLGQGRDGYTF. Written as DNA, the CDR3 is TGTGCCAGCAGCGACCTCGGACAGGGAAGAGATGGCTACACCTTC.

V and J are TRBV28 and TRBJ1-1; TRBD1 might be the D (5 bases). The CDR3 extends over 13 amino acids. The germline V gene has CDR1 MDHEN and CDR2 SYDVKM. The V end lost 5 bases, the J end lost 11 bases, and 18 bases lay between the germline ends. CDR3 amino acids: CASSPRDGNGAFF. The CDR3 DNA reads TGTGCCAGCAGTCCTAGGGACGGGAACGGGGCTTTCTTT.

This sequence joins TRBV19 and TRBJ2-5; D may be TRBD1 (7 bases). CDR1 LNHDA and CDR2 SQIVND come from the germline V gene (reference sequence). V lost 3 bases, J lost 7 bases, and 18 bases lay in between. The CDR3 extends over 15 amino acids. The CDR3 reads CASSMFQGEVGTQYF. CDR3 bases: TGTGCCAGTAGTATGTTCCAGGGGGAGGTTGGGACCCAGTACTTC.

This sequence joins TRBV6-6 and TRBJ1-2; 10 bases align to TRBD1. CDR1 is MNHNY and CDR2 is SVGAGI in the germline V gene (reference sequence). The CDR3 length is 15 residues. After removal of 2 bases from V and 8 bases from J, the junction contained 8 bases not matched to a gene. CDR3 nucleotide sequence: TGTGCCAGCAGTTACCCGGGACAGGGGCGAGAGGGCTACACCTTC. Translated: CASSYPGQGREGYTF.